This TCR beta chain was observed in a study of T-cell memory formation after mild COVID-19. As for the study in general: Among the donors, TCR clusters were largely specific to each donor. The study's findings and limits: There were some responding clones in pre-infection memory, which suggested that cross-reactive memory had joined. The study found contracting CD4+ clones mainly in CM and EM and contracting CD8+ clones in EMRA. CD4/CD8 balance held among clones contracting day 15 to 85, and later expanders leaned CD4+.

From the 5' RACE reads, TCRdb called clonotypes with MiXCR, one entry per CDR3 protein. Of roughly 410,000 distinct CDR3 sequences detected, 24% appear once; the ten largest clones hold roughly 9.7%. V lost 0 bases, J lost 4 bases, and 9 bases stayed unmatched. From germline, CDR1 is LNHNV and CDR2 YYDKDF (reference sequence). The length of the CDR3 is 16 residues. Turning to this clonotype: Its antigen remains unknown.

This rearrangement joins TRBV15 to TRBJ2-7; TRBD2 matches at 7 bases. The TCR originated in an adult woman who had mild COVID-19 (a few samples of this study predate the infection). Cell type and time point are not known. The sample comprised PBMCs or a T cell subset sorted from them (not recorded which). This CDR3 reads CATSRDTSVGIYEQYF. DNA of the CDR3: TGTGCCACCAGCAGAGATACTAGCGTGGGCATTTACGAGCAGTACTTC.